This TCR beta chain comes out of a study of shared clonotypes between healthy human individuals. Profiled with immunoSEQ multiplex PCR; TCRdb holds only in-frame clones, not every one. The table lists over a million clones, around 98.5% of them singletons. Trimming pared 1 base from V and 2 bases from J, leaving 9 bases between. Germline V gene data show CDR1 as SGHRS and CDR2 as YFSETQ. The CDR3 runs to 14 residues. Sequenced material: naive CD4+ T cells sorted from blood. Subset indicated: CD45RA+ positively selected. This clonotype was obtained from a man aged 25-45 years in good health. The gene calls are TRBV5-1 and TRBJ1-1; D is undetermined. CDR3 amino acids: CASSLLGFNTEAFF. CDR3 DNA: TGCGCCAGCAGCTTGCTTGGGTTTAACACTGAAGCTTTCTTT.